This TCR beta chain was sequenced for a study of T cells in Graves' hyperthyroidism and ophthalmopathy. This clonotype was detected a few times. RNA transcripts were the template for amplifying TCR beta CDR3 regions. RT-PCR in the first round (using the HTBI primer set) targeted the TCR CDR3. TCRdb reprocessed the multiplex PCR reads with MiXCR, giving one entry per CDR3 protein. The sample has around 300,000 distinct CDR3 sequences; approximately 15% are singletons. Not enrolled were patients with uncontrolled infection, other autoimmune disease, pregnancy or lactation. Looked up from germline, CDR1 is MNHEY and CDR2 is SVGEGT. The CDR3 is 15 amino acids. Trimming took 5 bases from V and 3 from J; bases not matched to a gene: 8.

Sequencing was done on a sample of blood. The sequence derives from a woman in her 30s with Graves' hyperthyroidism. This chain links TRBV6-2 or TRBV6-3 with TRBJ2-7; 9 nucleotides line up with TRBD1. The CDR3 protein is CASSPGTGNYYEQYF. CDR3 in DNA: TGTGCCAGCAGTCCCGGGACAGGGAACTACTACGAGCAGTACTTC.